The sequence of this T cell receptor (beta chain) was determined in a study of cytomegalovirus exposure and HLA in healthy donors. Study-wide findings and caveats: The study put 150 or so TCR beta chains on its list as cytomegalovirus-associated. Likely technical artifact: a cluster of highly shared sequence variants. Published work reported that the classifier diagnosed cytomegalovirus status with high specificity and sensitivity.

The CDR3 extends over 17 amino acids. Germline CDR1 LNHDA, CDR2 SQIVND (reference sequence). Trimming took off 3 bases at V and 0 bases at J, with 17 bases between the two ends. This donor has no recorded CMV serostatus. With regard to this clone: Its target is unknown.

Primers included in the PCR were 60 Vbeta and 13 Jbeta primers. Clones were sequenced by immunoSEQ multiplex PCR, and TCRdb holds only the in-frame ones, with some missing. This table has 150,000 to 200,000 clones, around 86% appearing once. The rearrangement links TRBV19 to TRBJ1-1; D gene uncertain. The sequence derives from a human donor in good health. Sequencing was performed on PBMCs. CDR3 loop: CASSMEGTLIMNTEAFF. The CDR3 DNA is TGTGCCAGTAGTATGGAGGGAACATTGATCATGAACACTGAAGCTTTCTTT.